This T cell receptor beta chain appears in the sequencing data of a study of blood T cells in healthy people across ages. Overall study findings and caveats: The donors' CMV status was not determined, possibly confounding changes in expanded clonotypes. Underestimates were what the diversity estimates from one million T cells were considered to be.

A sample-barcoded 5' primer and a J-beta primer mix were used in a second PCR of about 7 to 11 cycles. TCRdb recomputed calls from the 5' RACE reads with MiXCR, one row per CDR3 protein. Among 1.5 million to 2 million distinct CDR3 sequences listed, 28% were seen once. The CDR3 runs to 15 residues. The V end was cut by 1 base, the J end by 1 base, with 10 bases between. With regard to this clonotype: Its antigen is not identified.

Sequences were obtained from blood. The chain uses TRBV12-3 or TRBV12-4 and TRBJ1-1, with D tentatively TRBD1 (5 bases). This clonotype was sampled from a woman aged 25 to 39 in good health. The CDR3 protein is CASSLVGDANTEAFF. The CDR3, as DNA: TGTGCCAGCAGTTTAGTTGGGGACGCGAACACTGAAGCTTTCTTT.